Described below is a single T cell receptor beta chain sequence and its context. This sample stems from a study of regulatory T cells in long-lasting Graves disease. Germline CDR1 is MDHEN and CDR2 is SYDVKM. The V gene lost 5 bases and the J gene lost 4 bases, with 11 bases spanning the gap. This CDR3 spans 13 amino acids. With iRepertoire HTBI primers and Arm-PCR of CDR3 regions, TCR beta libraries were built. TCRdb recomputed calls from the multiplex PCR reads with MiXCR, one row per CDR3 protein. The sample consists of more than 650,000 distinct CDR3 sequences, 30% of them appearing once. Indicated time point: persistent/refractory GD, antithyroid drugs over 5 years with positive TRAb. Construction of the TCR library relied on RNA isolated from PBMCs.

This chain uses TRBV28 with TRBJ1-1; D is unresolved. This receptor was obtained from a female donor with Graves disease. This specimen consisted of peripheral blood mononuclear cells (PBMCs), obtained when the disease was refractory, from a patient treated with antithyroid drugs. CDR3 sequence (DNA): TGTGCCAGCAGTCCGACCTTTACCACTGAAGCTTTCTTT. This codes for CASSPTFTTEAFF.